Listed here is a single T cell receptor (beta chain). What it recognizes is unknown. Trimming cost V 3 bases and J 0 bases, with 9 bases left between them. CDR3 length equals 15 residues. Germline V CDR1 and CDR2: MNHEY, SMNVEV (reference sequence). The data are from a study of OX40 agonist ivuxolimab in advanced cancers. At the level of the study: Participants averaged about 60 years of age (range about 23 to 79) and were less than 85% male.

Study conclusions and caveats: Certain nonresponders likewise exhibited a low normalized T-cell clonal expansion.

Assay: immunoSEQ multiplex PCR; the TCRdb copy retains only in-frame clones and omits some. The sample lists roughly 46,000 clones, roughly nine tenths seen once, with 4.9% in the top ten. The specimen comprised CD4+ or CD8+ T cells sorted from blood, sampled in a trial of the OX40 agonist ivuxolimab. The TCR comes from an adult with an advanced solid tumor such as melanoma, head and neck, liver or kidney cancer. The J gene is TRBJ2-1, the V gene TRBV27; D is possibly TRBD1 (6 bases). CDR3 sequence reads: CASSLDRSSYNEQFF. The CDR3 DNA is TGTGCCAGCAGTTTGGACAGAAGCTCCTACAATGAGCAGTTCTTC.